This T cell receptor beta chain was identified in a study of CD8 T cells in ankylosing spondylitis. There are many counts of this clonotype. Its specificity is not known. TCRdb re-analysed the 5' RACE reads in MiXCR, keeping a single row per CDR3 protein. The repertoire holds about 320,000 distinct CDR3 sequences, with roughly 10% as singletons. Study outcomes and limitations: Matched synovial fluid from ankylosing spondylitis patients was reported to be enriched for disease-linked clones.

Sequencing input: blood, either unsorted or a sorted T cell fraction (not recorded which). The sequence derives from a female donor with ankylosing spondylitis or in good health (not recorded which).

The CDR3 loop reads CSAARDSTDTQYF. The DNA of the CDR3 is TGCAGTGCTGCCCGGGACTCCACAGATACGCAGTATTTT. V gene TRBV20-1 combines with J gene TRBJ2-3; weak D call: TRBD2 (6 bases). This CDR3 spans 13 amino acids. V was cut by 5 bases and J by 2 bases, with 11 bases left in between. Germline CDR1 DFQATT, CDR2 SNEGSKA (reference sequence).